The 25 T cell receptor beta chains presented below share a single source sample, sequenced in a study of molecular identifiers for immune sequencing clone quantification. TCRdb ran MiXCR on the PCR reads and lists one entry per CDR3 protein. The data contain approximately 500,000 distinct CDR3 sequences, 20% to 25% of them singletons. The specimen sequenced was naive CD8+ T cells from blood, with Jurkat cell RNA spiked in. Subset specified: FACS-sorted CD8+CD4-CCR7+CD45RA+ naive T cells. These receptors were collected from a human donor in good health. Some libraries in this study had Jurkat cell RNA spiked in.

This clonotype was seen at least ten times. This chain links TRBV4-1 with TRBJ2-7, with 8 bases that match TRBD2. Germline loops: CDR1 MGHRA, CDR2 YSYEKL. V lost 1 base to trimming and J lost 8 bases; unmatched junction nucleotides: 16. There are 17 residues in the CDR3. The CDR3 spells CASSQVGSGLAGRQQYF. The DNA for the CDR3 is TGCGCCAGCAGCCAAGTTGGTAGCGGGTTAGCGGGAAGGCAGCAGTACTTC.

This clonotype occurred many times. The rearrangement links TRBV20-1 to TRBJ1-1, with 8 bases matching TRBD1. The V gene end was trimmed by 0 bases and the J gene end by 0 bases; junction bases not matched to a gene: 9. The CDR3 has 17 amino acids. Germline CDR1 is DFQATT and CDR2 is SNEGSKA (reference sequence). CDR3 loop: CSARDRDRLVLNTEAFF. CDR3 nucleotides: TGCAGTGCTAGAGATAGGGACAGGCTTGTCTTGAACACTGAAGCTTTCTTT.

To note about this clonotype: With a much larger clone just one base away, this may be a read error. V is TRBV28 and J is TRBJ2-3, with D perhaps TRBD1 (6 bases). The CDR3 runs to 15 residues. CDR1 and CDR2 from the germline V gene are MDHEN and SYDVKM. The ends were cut back, 7 bases at V and 2 bases at J, with 16 bases in the middle. The CDR3 nucleotides read TGTGCCAGCAACACCGGACAGCGCTTCACAGATACGCAGTATTTT. Protein: CASNTGQRFTDTQYF.

Regarding this clonotype: Possible read error: a much larger clone is one base away. The CDR3 does not end in the conserved phenylalanine or tryptophan, so this is likely a read error. The chain uses TRBV12-3 or TRBV12-4 and TRBJ1-1; tentatively, D is TRBD1 (5 bases). The length of the CDR3 is 14 residues. V shed 3 bases and J shed 0 bases, with 8 bases lying between them. The DNA of the CDR3 is TGTGCCAGCAGTTTTGACAGCCTGAACACTGAAGCTTTCCTT. Translation: CASSFDSLNTEAFL.

V is TRBV21-1 and J is TRBJ1-4. TRBV21-1 is flagged as a pseudogene. CDR3 length: 13 residues. The CDR3 nucleotides are TGTGCCAGCCTGCGGGGTCAGAATGAAAAACTGTTTTTT. It is translated as CASLRGQNEKLFF.

This clonotype was recorded at least ten times. The rearrangement uses TRBV7-6 and TRBJ2-1, with 7 bases aligning to TRBD1. V lost 5 bases, J lost 12 bases, and 19 bases stayed unmatched. The V gene's germline CDR1 is SGHVS and CDR2 FNYEAQ. This CDR3 has 16 residues. For the CDR3, the DNA is TGTGCCAGCAGCCCAACACGACAGGGTCTTATCCATGGGCAGTTCTTC. This gives the protein CASSPTRQGLIHGQFF.

A note on this clonotype: This may stem from a read error, because a much larger clone lies one nucleotide away. The chain has TRBV4-3 and TRBJ2-1; TRBD1 aligns across 9 bases. Germline V gives CDR1 LGHNA, CDR2 YSLEER. This CDR3 has 15 residues. The CDR3 bases are TGCACCAGCAGCCAAGAGGGGACAGGGTACAATGAGCAGTTCTTC. It specifies CTSSQEGTGYNEQFF.

This clonotype was detected a few times. V is TRBV6-6 and J is TRBJ1-3, with 8 bases matching TRBD1. This CDR3 comprises 17 residues. Germline V gives CDR1 MNHNY, CDR2 SVGAGI (reference sequence). J was trimmed by 3 bases and V by 3 bases; bases with no gene match: 10. The DNA for the CDR3 is TGTGCCAGCAGTTATTACGAGACAGGGGAGGATGGAAACACCATATATTTT. This encodes CASSYYETGEDGNTIYF.

The genes are TRBV18 and TRBJ2-7; D is undetermined. Per germline, CDR1 KGHSH and CDR2 LQKENI. The V gene lost 3 bases and the J gene lost 5 bases, with 11 bases spanning the gap. There are 13 residues in the CDR3. CDR3 region: CASSPGNHNEQYF. The CDR3 coding sequence is TGTGCCAGCTCACCGGGGAACCATAACGAGCAGTACTTC.

This clonotype was recorded a few times. The rearrangement uses TRBV6-1 and TRBJ2-3, with a tentative D call TRBD2 (5 bases). The CDR3 consists of 16 residues. CDR1 MNHNS and CDR2 SASEGT come from the germline V gene. Trimming took off 1 base at V and 3 bases at J, with 14 bases between the two ends. The CDR3 DNA reads TGTGCCAGCAGTGAAGGTACTAGGAGGAGTACAGATACGCAGTATTTT. This gives the protein CASSEGTRRSTDTQYF.

This clonotype was counted only a few times. CDR3 coding DNA: TGTGCCAGCAGTTACTCGATTATCGGTTACAATGAGCAGTTCTTC. Translation: CASSYSIIGYNEQFF. The rearrangement joins TRBV6-2 or TRBV6-3 to TRBJ2-1; D gene ambiguous. The CDR3 runs to 15 residues. Germline V lookup: CDR1 MNHEY, CDR2 SVGEGT. V was cut by 0 bases and J by 4 bases, with 10 bases left in between.

This chain connects TRBV3-2 to TRBJ2-7; TRBD1 is taken as the D call from the table, unchecked against the DNA. TRBV3-2 is described as a pseudogene. The CDR3 covers 14 residues. CDR3 coding DNA: TGTGCCAGCAGCCAAGATAGGCAGGGGGTCGAGCAGTACTTC. It is translated as CASSQDRQGVEQYF.

This clonotype was seen a few times. This sequence joins TRBV9 and TRBJ2-7; D is possibly TRBD1 (6 bases). The V and J ends lost 9 bases and 0 bases respectively, with 19 bases between them. CDR1 and CDR2 (germline): SGDLS, YYNGEE. CDR3 size: 15 residues. CDR3 DNA: TGTGCCACCTCGAGGGGGTTCAGTAGCTCCTACGAGCAGTACTTC. It is translated as CATSRGFSSSYEQYF.

The genes are TRBV27 and TRBJ2-7, with D perhaps TRBD2 (6 bases). The CDR3 spans 15 residues. Per germline, CDR1 MNHEY and CDR2 SMNVEV (reference sequence). V gave up 4 bases and J gave up 2 bases, with 15 bases separating them. CDR3 protein: CASSYSSAPTYEQYF. The CDR3 nucleotides are TGTGCCAGCAGTTATTCTAGCGCACCGACCTACGAGCAGTACTTC.

The J gene is TRBJ1-1, the V gene TRBV9; D gene ambiguous. The CDR3 totals 14 residues. Germline assignment: CDR1 SGDLS and CDR2 YYNGEE. The V end was cut by 1 base, the J end by 1 base, with 8 bases between. In DNA form, the CDR3 reads TGTGCCAGCAGCGTAAAGGGCCCGAACACTGAAGCTTTCTTT. Translated: CASSVKGPNTEAFF.

This clonotype has just a few counts. This chain uses TRBV7-9 with TRBJ2-7, with 7 bases identical to TRBD2. Trimming at V came to 5 bases and at J to 2 bases, leaving 6 bases not matched to a gene. CDR3 size: 14 residues. Germline CDR1 SEHNR, CDR2 FQNEAQ (reference sequence). The CDR3, as DNA: TGTGCCAGCAGCGGTGCGACTAGCACCTACGAGCAGTACTTC. It encodes CASSGATSTYEQYF.

Details on this clonotype: A clone one base away is much larger, so this may be a read error. The chain carries TRBV9 and TRBJ2-3, with a tentative D call TRBD2 (6 bases). The V end lost 4 bases, the J end lost 4 bases, and 16 bases lay between the germline ends. In germline, CDR1 is SGDLS, CDR2 YYNGEE. This CDR3 is built from 15 residues. CDR3 nucleotide sequence: TGTGCCAGCAGCTCTTGGGAGGTCGGCGCAGATACGCAGTATTTT. This translates into CASSSWEVGADTQYF.

This clonotype was counted at least ten times. This sequence joins TRBV27 and TRBJ1-5; D is ambiguous. Germline V gene lookup returns CDR1 MNHEY and CDR2 SMNVEV (reference sequence). V was pared by 4 bases and J by 7 bases, with 14 bases between. This CDR3 has 14 amino acids. Written as DNA, the CDR3 is TGTGCCAGCAGTTCCGGTTGGGTCGAGCAGCCCCAGCATTTT. Residues: CASSSGWVEQPQHF.

This chain links TRBV6-6 with TRBJ1-5, with a tentative D call TRBD1 (6 bases). V was shortened by 1 base and J by 3 bases, with 16 bases between the two germline ends. The CDR3 length is 17 residues. Germline CDR1 MNHNY, CDR2 SVGAGI (reference sequence). The CDR3 DNA follows: TGTGCCAGCAGTTACTTAGTATCTGGACAGACCAATCAGCCCCAGCATTTT. It encodes CASSYLVSGQTNQPQHF.

This chain uses TRBV20-1 with TRBJ1-6, with D possibly being TRBD1 (5 bases). Germline V gene data show CDR1 as DFQATT and CDR2 as SNEGSKA (reference sequence). The germline V and J ends were trimmed by 0 bases and 7 bases, with 16 bases remaining between them. CDR3 length: 16 residues. In nucleotides, the CDR3 is TGCAGTGCTAGAGATAAGGGGAAGGGTCTGAATTCACCCCTCCACTTT. It encodes CSARDKGKGLNSPLHF.

There are a few counts of this clonotype. V gene TRBV5-1 combines with J gene TRBJ2-7, with 12 bases fitting TRBD2. Unmatched junction bases numbered 12, after V lost 7 bases and J lost 7 bases. The CDR3 runs to 15 residues. From germline, CDR1 is SGHRS and CDR2 YFSETQ. The CDR3 DNA reads as TGCGCCAGCCGGACTAGCGGGACCCCCCCGCGGGAGCAGTACTTC. It is translated as CASRTSGTPPREQYF.

This clonotype was recorded at least ten times. The chain uses TRBV30 and TRBJ2-1, with 7 bases that match TRBD2. V shed 2 bases, J shed 9 bases, and the junction held 4 bases outside the gene matches. This CDR3 is built from 12 residues. Germline V CDR1 and CDR2: GTSNPN, SVGIG (reference sequence). Here the CDR3 reads CAWSKLAIEQFF. In DNA form, the CDR3 reads TGTGCCTGGAGTAAACTAGCGATTGAGCAGTTCTTC.

V usage is TRBV27 and J usage is TRBJ2-5; D is undetermined. This CDR3 contains 13 residues. The V gene lost 1 base and the J gene lost 2 bases, with 5 bases spanning the gap. The germline V gene has CDR1 MNHEY and CDR2 SMNVEV (reference sequence). As DNA, the CDR3 is TGTGCCAGCAGTTTATTCGTTCAAGAGACCCAGTACTTC. Translated: CASSLFVQETQYF.

This clonotype was seen just once. The chain employs TRBV4-3 and TRBJ1-5; the D is unclear. Deletions cut 0 bases from V and 5 bases from J, with 14 bases between. Germline assignment: CDR1 LGHNA and CDR2 YSLEER. The CDR3 contains 16 residues. The CDR3 protein is CASSQDLHSRDQPQHF. The CDR3 DNA sequence: TGCGCCAGCAGCCAAGATCTTCATTCCCGCGATCAGCCCCAGCATTTT.

As regards this clonotype: This may be a read error: a much more frequent sequence differs by one nucleotide. J is TRBJ1-1 and V is TRBV13; unclear D gene. CDR1 and CDR2 from the germline V gene are PRHDT and FYEKMQ (reference sequence). The CDR3 totals 13 residues. V was clipped by 10 bases and J by 3 bases, with 15 bases between them. The CDR3 spells CATQDSMDTEAFF. The CDR3 DNA follows: TGTGCCACCCAGGACTCGATGGACACTGAAGCTTTCTTT.